This T cell receptor beta chain comes out of a study of shared clonotypes between healthy human individuals. Overall study results and limits: Clonotype sharing across several donors was observed for 5% to 6.5% of naive CD4 clonotypes.

Those who donated, Caucasian adults without exception, all lived in Nashville, Tennessee. As concerns this clone: Its antigen is currently unknown.

Profiled with immunoSEQ multiplex PCR; TCRdb holds only in-frame clones, not every one. The table records more than 2,000,000 clones, about 92% of them present only once. This clonotype was obtained from a man in his late teens or twenties in good health. Some clones in this sample may be carry-over from other donors' samples. Sequencing was done on a sample of naive CD4+ T cells from PBMCs. Described subset: CD45RA+ positively selected.

CDR3 protein: CASTPGGAFF. CDR3 nucleotide sequence: TGTGCCAGCACCCCAGGGGGAGCTTTCTTT. The V call is TRBV6-5, the J call TRBJ1-1; 7 bases map to TRBD1. The CDR3 runs 10 residues. Germline lookup yields CDR1 MNHEY and CDR2 SVGAGI. The J segment lost 10 bases and the V segment lost 7 bases, leaving 3 bases of the junction unmatched.